These 2 T cell receptor beta chains were sequenced from one sample in a study of blood T cell repertoires in COVID-19. Generated by immunoSEQ multiplex PCR, the TCRdb table keeps only in-frame clones and is missing some. The sample has 200,000 to 300,000 clones, 85% to 95% seen once. The sequenced material came from peripheral blood. The source is a young man with COVID-19, enrolled during active disease.

The CDR3 loop reads CSVGDRHTEAFF. The DNA of the CDR3 is TGCAGCGTTGGGGACAGACACACTGAAGCTTTCTTT. The V and J genes are TRBV29-1 and TRBJ1-1; 7 nucleotides agree with TRBD1. This CDR3 spans 12 amino acids. Germline CDR1 is SQVTM and CDR2 is ANQGSEA. V dropped 4 bases and J dropped 3; count of bases not matched to a gene: 2.

The chain employs TRBV9 and TRBJ2-5; TRBD2 might be the D (7 bases). V dropped 3 bases and J dropped 2 bases, with 14 bases sitting between them. The CDR3 covers 15 residues. Germline lookup yields CDR1 SGDLS and CDR2 YYNGEE. The chain's CDR3 is CASSGGGATQETQYF. The DNA for the CDR3 is TGTGCCAGCAGCGGAGGGGGGGCCACGCAAGAGACCCAGTACTTC.